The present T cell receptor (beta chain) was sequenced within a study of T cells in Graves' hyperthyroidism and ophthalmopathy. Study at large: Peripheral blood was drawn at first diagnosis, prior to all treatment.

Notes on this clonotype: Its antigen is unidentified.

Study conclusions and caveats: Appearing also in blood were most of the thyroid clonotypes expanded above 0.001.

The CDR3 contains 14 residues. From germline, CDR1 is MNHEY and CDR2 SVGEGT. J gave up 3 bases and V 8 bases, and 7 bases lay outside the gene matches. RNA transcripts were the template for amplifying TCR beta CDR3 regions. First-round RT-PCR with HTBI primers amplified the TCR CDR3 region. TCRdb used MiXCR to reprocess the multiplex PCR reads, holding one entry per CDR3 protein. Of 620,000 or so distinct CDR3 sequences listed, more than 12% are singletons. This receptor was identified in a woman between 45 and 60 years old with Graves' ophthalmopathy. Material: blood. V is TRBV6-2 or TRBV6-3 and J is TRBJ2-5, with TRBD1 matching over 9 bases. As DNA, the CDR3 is TGTGCCAGCGGCACCCGGACAGGGGAAGAGACCCAGTACTTC. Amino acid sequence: CASGTRTGEETQYF.